This T cell receptor (beta chain) appears in the sequencing data of a study of T-cell reconstitution after alpha-beta-depleted transplantation in children. Study-wide points: About two months after transplant, alpha-beta T cells reportedly came from several hundred expanded graft clones. T cells produced anew were the main source of T-cell counts and diversity one year after transplant.

The table lists this clonotype with a few counts. The antigen is undetermined. Using unique molecular identifiers, the investigators prepared the TCRbeta library. TCRdb used MiXCR to reprocess the PCR reads, holding one entry per CDR3 protein. The table records 300,000 to 400,000 distinct CDR3 sequences, around 15% of them present only once. This CDR3 is 12 amino acids long. Germline V lookup: CDR1 DFQATT, CDR2 SNEGSKA (reference sequence). The ends were cut back, 6 bases at V and 7 bases at J, with 13 bases in the middle. This receptor was taken from a male patient aged 2-15 years who had a stem cell transplant for acute lymphoblastic leukemia, so the T cells may come from the graft donor. This chain links TRBV20-1 with TRBJ2-1, with D possibly matching TRBD2 (5 bases). The sequencing used PBMCs, mostly from graft donor cells, collected 360 days after TCRalphabeta/CD19-depleted stem cell transplant. CDR3 loop: CSAETMGNEQFF. CDR3 in DNA: TGCAGTGCGGAGACTATGGGTAATGAGCAGTTCTTC.